This T cell receptor (beta chain) was sequenced during a study of blood T cells in healthy people across ages. Looking at the study overall: Per two T cells, template switching captured roughly one barcoded beta molecule.

With 5 bases removed from V and 2 bases from J, the gap between germline ends came to 9 bases. This CDR3 is built from 13 residues. Per germline, CDR1 SGHTA and CDR2 FQGNSA. A second PCR of about 7 to 12 cycles used a sample-barcoded 5' primer and a J-beta primer mix. A tag from a template-switch adaptor with 12 random nucleotides marked each cDNA molecule. TCRdb re-derived calls from the 5' RACE reads in MiXCR, one entry per CDR3 protein. In the table there are hundreds of thousands of distinct CDR3 sequences, 49% of which are singletons. A remark on this clonotype: Its specificity is unknown.

Broader study findings: Greater diversity and more naive CD4+ cells were seen in long-lived donors than in aged donors.

Specimen: blood. This clonotype originated in a woman aged 55-75 years in good health. The rearrangement uses TRBV7-2 and TRBJ1-2; the D is unclear. CDR3 sequence: CASSPGLNYGYTF. CDR3 DNA sequence: TGTGCCAGCAGCCCCGGCTTGAACTATGGCTACACCTTC.